The 15 T cell receptor beta chains listed next were all sequenced from one sample in a study of blood T cell repertoires in COVID-19. Clones were sequenced by immunoSEQ multiplex PCR, and TCRdb holds only the in-frame ones, with some missing. This sample has about 320,000 clones; 75% to 90% occur once, and the top ten carry approximately 5.5%. The source material was PBMCs or T cells enriched from blood (not recorded which). The receptors were sampled from a man aged 60 to 69 who had recovered from COVID-19.

The chain is built from TRBV19 and TRBJ2-1; 11 nucleotides match TRBD2. In germline, CDR1 is LNHDA, CDR2 SQIVND (reference sequence). The CDR3 runs 15 residues. The ends lost 3 bases at V and 7 bases at J; junction bases unmatched: 5. The CDR3, as DNA: TGTGCCAGTAGTATTCCTAGCGGGAGGTTTAATGAGCAGTTCTTC. This codes for CASSIPSGRFNEQFF.

This clone occurred once. The rearrangement links TRBV4-2 to TRBJ1-1, with 11 bases matching TRBD1. The CDR3 consists of 16 residues. Germline values: CDR1 LGHNA, CDR2 YNFKEQ. J gave up 2 bases and V 5 bases, and 7 bases lay outside the gene matches. CDR3 loop: CASSFGTGGTNTEAFF. CDR3 DNA: TGTGCCAGCAGCTTCGGGACAGGGGGAACCAACACTGAAGCTTTCTTT.

The chain employs TRBV27 and TRBJ2-1; 9 nucleotides align to TRBD2. J gave up 0 bases and V 5 bases, and 8 bases lay outside the gene matches. The CDR3 runs 17 residues. Germline V gene data show CDR1 as MNHEY and CDR2 as SMNVEV (reference sequence). The CDR3 DNA reads TGTGCCAGCAGTATACCTGGACTAGCGAGCTCCTACAATGAGCAGTTCTTC. As protein: CASSIPGLASSYNEQFF.

The V gene is TRBV5-6, the J gene TRBJ2-2; 8 bases match TRBD1. CDR3 length: 17 amino acids. Trimming removed 3 bases from V and 2 bases from J; junction bases left unmatched: 9. The germline gives CDR1 SGHDT, CDR2 YYEEEE. CDR3 DNA: TGTGCCAGCAGCTCTACAGGGGGTCCGCCCAACACCGGGGAGCTGTTTTTT. It codes for CASSSTGGPPNTGELFF.

V is TRBV4-3 and J is TRBJ2-7; the D is unclear. With 0 bases removed from V and 5 bases from J, the gap between germline ends came to 11 bases. Germline V CDR1 and CDR2: LGHNA, YSLEER. There are 14 residues in the CDR3. CDR3 DNA sequence: TGCGCCAGCAGCCAAGATTATGGAGAGGACGAGCAGTACTTC. Protein sequence: CASSQDYGEDEQYF.

The J gene is TRBJ2-7, the V gene TRBV28, with D unresolved. The CDR3 sequence is 12 residues long. Germline V gene lookup returns CDR1 MDHEN and CDR2 SYDVKM. V was clipped by 7 bases and J by 1 base, with 8 bases between them. CDR3 DNA sequence: TGTGCCAGCACCCCGAGGTCCTACGAGCAGTACTTC. This translates into CASTPRSYEQYF.

V is TRBV10-1 and J is TRBJ2-7, with D uncertain. Germline V lookup: CDR1 WNHNN, CDR2 SYGVQD (reference sequence). This CDR3 is 13 amino acids long. V was shortened by 4 bases and J by 2 bases, with 9 bases between the two germline ends. CDR3 DNA: TGCGCCAGCAGTGCGGTCAACCCCTACGAGCAGTACTTC. It yields the protein CASSAVNPYEQYF.

The chain links TRBV4-2 to TRBJ1-2, with TRBD1 as a possible D gene (6 bases). The CDR3 contains 16 residues. From germline, CDR1 is LGHNA and CDR2 YNFKEQ. V was trimmed by 8 bases and J by 5 bases, leaving 24 bases between them. The CDR3 sequence is CASSRGGGTQTYGYTF. The CDR3 nucleotides read TGTGCCAGCTCCCGAGGGGGGGGGACACAAACTTATGGCTACACCTTC.

The chain recombines TRBV6-1 with TRBJ2-1; the D is unclear. The germline V and J ends were trimmed by 2 bases and 6 bases, with 11 bases remaining between them. The germline V gene has CDR1 MNHNS and CDR2 SASEGT. This CDR3 contains 14 residues. CDR3 DNA: TGTGCCAGCAGTGAATACATCCAGTTCAATGAGCAGTTCTTC. Its protein product is CASSEYIQFNEQFF.

This chain connects TRBV28 to TRBJ1-4; 10 nucleotides line up with TRBD1. The CDR3 is 15 amino acids. CDR1 is MDHEN, CDR2 SYDVKM, per germline. The V and J ends lost 4 bases and 8 bases, in that order; junction bases with no gene match: 7. The DNA of the CDR3 is TGTGCCAGCAGTTACCGACAGGGGGCGACGGAAAAACTGTTTTTT. It specifies CASSYRQGATEKLFF.

This chain links TRBV19 with TRBJ1-2; weak D call: TRBD1 (6 bases). V shed 7 bases and J shed 4 bases, with 28 bases lying between them. Germline V CDR1 and CDR2: LNHDA, SQIVND (reference sequence). CDR3 size: 18 residues. The CDR3 region has the DNA TGTGCCAGTACCCCCTTAGGCGGCGGGGGGCCTAAGGGCTATGGCTACACCTTC. This gives the protein CASTPLGGGGPKGYGYTF.

The chain recombines TRBV27 with TRBJ2-5; D is unclear. The length of the CDR3 is 11 residues. From germline, CDR1 is MNHEY and CDR2 SMNVEV (reference sequence). The CDR3 DNA is TGTGCGTTCCCCCGCCAAGAGACCCAGTACTTC. This encodes CAFPRQETQYF.

This chain uses TRBV2 with TRBJ2-2, with 9 bases lining up with TRBD1. The germline gives CDR1 SNHLY, CDR2 FYNNEI. J lost 3 bases, V lost 7 bases, and 6 bases had no gene match. This CDR3 has 15 residues. CDR3 protein: CASNAGQGYTGELFF. CDR3 DNA: TGTGCCAGCAATGCGGGACAGGGATACACCGGGGAGCTGTTTTTT.

This clone was counted only a few times. The genes are TRBV6-5 and TRBJ1-5; D gene uncertain. With 8 bases removed from V and 7 bases from J, the gap between germline ends came to 15 bases. CDR1 MNHEY and CDR2 SVGAGI come from the germline V gene. The CDR3 sequence is 13 residues long. The CDR3 reads CASFRASGQPQHF. CDR3 DNA sequence: TGTGCCAGCTTCCGGGCCTCGGGACAGCCCCAGCATTTT.

V is TRBV5-4 and J is TRBJ2-7; 8 bases are shared with TRBD2. V was pared by 0 bases and J by 6 bases, with 11 bases of the junction left unmatched. Germline CDR1 SGHNT, CDR2 YYREEE (reference sequence). The CDR3 extends over 16 amino acids. This CDR3 is CASSLGGFAGGSEQYF. The CDR3 DNA reads TGTGCCAGCAGCTTGGGGGGATTTGCGGGAGGATCCGAGCAGTACTTC.